This paragraph reports one T cell receptor (beta chain). Antigen specificity is unknown. Primers: 60 Vbeta forward and 13 Jbeta reverse. Some clones are missing from TCRdb's copy, which holds only in-frame ones; the method was immunoSEQ multiplex PCR. The sample carries approximately 290,000 clones, 80% recorded once. This record belongs to a study of cytomegalovirus exposure and HLA in healthy donors. Findings of the study overall: Investigators reported 150 to 200 TCR beta chains as tied to cytomegalovirus. Exclusion applied to some V segments, including TRBV6-2 and TRBV6-3, as they were indistinguishable. Later analysis showed most CMV-associated TCR beta chains appearing HLA-restricted. CMV serostatus stood as the only immune exposure information on hand.

The V end lost 5 bases, the J end lost 7 bases, and 23 bases lay between the germline ends. This CDR3 spans 17 amino acids. The germline gives CDR1 SGHNT, CDR2 YENEEA. Sequencing input: PBMCs. The rearrangement joins TRBV11-3 to TRBJ2-2, with D tentatively TRBD2 (5 bases). This TCR derives from a girl aged 2-10 years in good health and CMV-seronegative. CDR3 in DNA: TGTGCCAGCAGCAAACGGCACCAACTAGACCCGAGCGGGGAGCTGTTTTTT. It translates to CASSKRHQLDPSGELFF.